In its sample, the clone carrying this T cell receptor (beta chain) was seen a few times. Its antigen remains unknown. The data belong to a study of CD8 T cells in ankylosing spondylitis. Findings and caveats of the study: Ankylosing spondylitis blood appeared to be characterized by a TCR beta motif of fewer than ten highly homologous variants. Clones tied to disease were said to be significantly enriched in matched ankylosing spondylitis synovial fluid. Prior work had noted some motif variants in reactive arthritis blood and synovial fluid.

The TCR beta libraries were generated through quantitative 5'-RACE incorporating molecular barcodes. One entry per CDR3 protein, called by TCRdb with MiXCR from the 5' RACE reads. Of just under 550,000 distinct CDR3 sequences listed, 10% to 15% are singletons. The sequenced sample was blood, either unsorted or a sorted T cell fraction (not recorded which). This clonotype was obtained from a male donor with ankylosing spondylitis.

CDR3 sequence (DNA): TGTGCCAGCAGGGGTCTAGCTCGCTACAATGAGCAGTTCTTC. This gives the protein CASRGLARYNEQFF. This rearrangement joins TRBV12-3 or TRBV12-4 to TRBJ2-1; the D gene is possibly TRBD2 (5 bases). Trimming stripped 6 bases from V and 3 bases from J, with 12 bases between. The CDR3 loop spans 14 amino acids.